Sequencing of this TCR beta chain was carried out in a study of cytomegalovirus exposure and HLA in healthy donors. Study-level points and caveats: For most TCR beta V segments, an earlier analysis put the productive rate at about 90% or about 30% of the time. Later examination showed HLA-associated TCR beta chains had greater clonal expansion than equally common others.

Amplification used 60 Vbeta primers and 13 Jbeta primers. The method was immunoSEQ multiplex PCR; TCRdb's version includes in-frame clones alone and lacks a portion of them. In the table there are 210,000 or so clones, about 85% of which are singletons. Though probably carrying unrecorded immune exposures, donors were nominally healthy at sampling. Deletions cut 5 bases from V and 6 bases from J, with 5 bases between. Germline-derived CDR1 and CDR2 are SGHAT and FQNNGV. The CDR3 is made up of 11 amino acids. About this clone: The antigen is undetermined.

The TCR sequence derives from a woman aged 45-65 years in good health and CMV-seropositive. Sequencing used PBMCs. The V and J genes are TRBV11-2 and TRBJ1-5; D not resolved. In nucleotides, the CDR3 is TGTGCCAGCAGCCCAGTTCAGCCCCAGCATTTT. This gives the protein CASSPVQPQHF. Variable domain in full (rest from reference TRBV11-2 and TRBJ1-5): EAGVAQSPRYKIIEKRQSVAFWCNPISGHATLYWYQQILGQGPKLLIQFQNNGVVDDSQLPKDRFSAERLKGVDSTLKIQPAKLEDSAVYLCASSPVQPQHFGDGTRLSIL.